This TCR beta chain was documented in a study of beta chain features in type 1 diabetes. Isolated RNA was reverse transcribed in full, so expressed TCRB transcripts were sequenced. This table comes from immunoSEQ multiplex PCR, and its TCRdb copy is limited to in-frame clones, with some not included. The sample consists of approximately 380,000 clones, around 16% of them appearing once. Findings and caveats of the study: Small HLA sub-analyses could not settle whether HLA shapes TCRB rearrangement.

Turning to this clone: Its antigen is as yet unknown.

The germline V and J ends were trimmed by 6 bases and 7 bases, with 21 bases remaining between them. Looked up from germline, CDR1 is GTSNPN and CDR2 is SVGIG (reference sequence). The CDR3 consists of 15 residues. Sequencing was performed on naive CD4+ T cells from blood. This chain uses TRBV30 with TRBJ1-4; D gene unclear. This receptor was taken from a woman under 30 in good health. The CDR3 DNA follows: TGTGCCTGTATTCCTAAGGAGGGATTTTCTGAAAAACTGTTTTTT. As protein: CACIPKEGFSEKLFF. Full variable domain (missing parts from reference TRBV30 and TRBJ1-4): SQTIHQWPATLVQPVGSPLSLECTVEGTSNPNLYWYRQAAGRGLQLLFYSVGIGQISSEVPQNLSASRPQDRQFILSSKKLLLSDSGFYLCACIPKEGFSEKLFFGSGTQLSVL.